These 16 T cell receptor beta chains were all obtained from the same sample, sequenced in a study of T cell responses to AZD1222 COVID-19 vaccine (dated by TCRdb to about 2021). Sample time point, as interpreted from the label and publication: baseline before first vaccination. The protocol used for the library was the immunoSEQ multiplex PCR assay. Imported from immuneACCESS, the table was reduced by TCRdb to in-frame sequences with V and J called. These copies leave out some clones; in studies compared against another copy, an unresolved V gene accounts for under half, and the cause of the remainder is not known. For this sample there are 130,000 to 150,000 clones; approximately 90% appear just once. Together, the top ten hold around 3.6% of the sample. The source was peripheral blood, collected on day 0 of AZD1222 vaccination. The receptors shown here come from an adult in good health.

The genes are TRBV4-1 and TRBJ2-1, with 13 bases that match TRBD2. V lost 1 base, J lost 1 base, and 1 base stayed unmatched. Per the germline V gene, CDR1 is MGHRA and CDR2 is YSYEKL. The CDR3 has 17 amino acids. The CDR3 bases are TGCGCCAGCAGCCAAGGGACTAGCGGGAGTTCCTACAATGAGCAGTTCTTC. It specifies CASSQGTSGSSYNEQFF.

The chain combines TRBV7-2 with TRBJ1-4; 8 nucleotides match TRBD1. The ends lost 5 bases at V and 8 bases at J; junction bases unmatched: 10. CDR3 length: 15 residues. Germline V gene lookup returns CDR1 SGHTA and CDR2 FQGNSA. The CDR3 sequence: CASSVPGQAIEKLFF. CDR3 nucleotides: TGTGCCAGCAGCGTACCGGGACAGGCTATAGAAAAACTGTTTTTT.

This chain's CDR3 is CASSGRGGSNQPQHF. CDR3 bases: TGTGCCAGCAGTGGAAGGGGAGGGAGCAATCAGCCCCAGCATTTT. The chain couples TRBV2 to TRBJ1-5, with D perhaps TRBD1 (5 bases). The V and J ends lost 4 bases and 1 base respectively, with 11 bases between them. Germline V gene lookup returns CDR1 SNHLY and CDR2 FYNNEI. The CDR3 totals 15 residues.

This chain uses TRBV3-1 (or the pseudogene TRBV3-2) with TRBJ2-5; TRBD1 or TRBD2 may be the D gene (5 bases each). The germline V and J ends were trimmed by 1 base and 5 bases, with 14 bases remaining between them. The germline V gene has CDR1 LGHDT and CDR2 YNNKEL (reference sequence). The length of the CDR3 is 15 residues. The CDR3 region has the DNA TGTGCCAGCAGCCAAGCGGGGCTAGAACGGGAGACCCAGTACTTC. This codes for CASSQAGLERETQYF.

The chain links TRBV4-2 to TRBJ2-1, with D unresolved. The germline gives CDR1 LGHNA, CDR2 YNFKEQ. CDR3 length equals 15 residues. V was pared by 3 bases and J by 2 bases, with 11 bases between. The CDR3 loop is CASSQPDGTYNEQFF. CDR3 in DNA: TGTGCCAGCAGCCAGCCCGATGGGACCTACAATGAGCAGTTCTTC.

The CDR3 DNA sequence: TGTGCCAGCAGCCCGGGACTCAGATTAAATTCACCCCTCCACTTT. Amino acid sequence: CASSPGLRLNSPLHF. This chain joins TRBV14 and TRBJ1-6; perhaps TRBD1 as D (5 bases). Trimming left V 4 bases short and J 7 bases short, with 14 bases between. Germline values: CDR1 SGHDN, CDR2 FVKESK. The CDR3 is made up of 15 amino acids.

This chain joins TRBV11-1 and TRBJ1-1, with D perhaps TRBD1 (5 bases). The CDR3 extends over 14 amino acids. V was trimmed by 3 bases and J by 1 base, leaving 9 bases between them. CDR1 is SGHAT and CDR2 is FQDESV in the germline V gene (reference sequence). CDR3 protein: CASSLRTRNTEAFF. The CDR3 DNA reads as TGTGCCAGCAGCTTGAGGACAAGGAACACTGAAGCTTTCTTT.

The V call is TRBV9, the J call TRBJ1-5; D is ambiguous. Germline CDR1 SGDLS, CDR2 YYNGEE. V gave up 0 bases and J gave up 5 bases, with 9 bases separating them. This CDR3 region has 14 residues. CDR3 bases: TGTGCCAGCAGCGTAGGGGTTCTGGATCAGCCCCAGCATTTT. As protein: CASSVGVLDQPQHF.

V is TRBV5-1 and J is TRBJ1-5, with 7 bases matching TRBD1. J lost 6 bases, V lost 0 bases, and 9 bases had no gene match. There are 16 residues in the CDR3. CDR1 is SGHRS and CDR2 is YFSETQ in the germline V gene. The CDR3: CASSLAGGGVGQPQHF. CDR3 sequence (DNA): TGCGCCAGCAGCTTGGCCGGAGGGGGCGTTGGTCAGCCCCAGCATTTT. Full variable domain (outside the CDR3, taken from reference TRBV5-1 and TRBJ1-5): KAGVTQTPRYLIKTRGQQVTLSCSPISGHRSVSWYQQTPGQGLQFLFEYFSETQRNKGNFPGRFSGRQFSNSRSEMNVSTLELGDSALYLCASSLAGGGVGQPQHFGDGTRLSIL.

CDR3 region: CASEGAHLDRGSNYGYTF. CDR3 coding DNA: TGTGCCAGCGAGGGGGCGCACCTGGACAGGGGGTCCAATTATGGCTACACCTTC. The chain links TRBV2 to TRBJ1-2; 10 positions agree with TRBD1. CDR3 size: 18 residues. V was pared by 8 bases and J by 5 bases, with 20 bases of the junction left unmatched. The germline gives CDR1 SNHLY, CDR2 FYNNEI.

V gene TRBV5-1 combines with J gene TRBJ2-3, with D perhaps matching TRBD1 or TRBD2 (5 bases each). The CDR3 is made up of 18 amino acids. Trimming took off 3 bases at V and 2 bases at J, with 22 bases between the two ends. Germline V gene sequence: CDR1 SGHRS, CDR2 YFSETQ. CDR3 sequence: CASSSPWSGPFYTDTQYF. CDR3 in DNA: TGCGCCAGCAGCTCACCCTGGTCGGGGCCTTTCTACACAGATACGCAGTATTTT. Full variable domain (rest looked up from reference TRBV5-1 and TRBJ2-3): KAGVTQTPRYLIKTRGQQVTLSCSPISGHRSVSWYQQTPGQGLQFLFEYFSETQRNKGNFPGRFSGRQFSNSRSEMNVSTLELGDSALYLCASSSPWSGPFYTDTQYFGPGTRLTVL.

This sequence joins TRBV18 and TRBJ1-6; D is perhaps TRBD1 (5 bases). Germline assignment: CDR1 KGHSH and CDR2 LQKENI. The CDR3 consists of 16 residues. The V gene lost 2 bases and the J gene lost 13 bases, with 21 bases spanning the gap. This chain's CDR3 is CASSPSTVLNESPLHF. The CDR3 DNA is TGTGCCAGCTCACCATCGACAGTCTTAAACGAGAGTCCCCTCCACTTT.

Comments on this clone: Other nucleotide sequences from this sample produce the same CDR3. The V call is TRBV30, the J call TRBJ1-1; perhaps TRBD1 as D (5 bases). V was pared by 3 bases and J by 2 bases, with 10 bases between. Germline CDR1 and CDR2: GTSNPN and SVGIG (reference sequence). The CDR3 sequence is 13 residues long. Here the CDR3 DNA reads TGTGCCTGGAGGGGGGGGTTAAACACTGAAGCTTTCTTT. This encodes CAWRGGLNTEAFF.

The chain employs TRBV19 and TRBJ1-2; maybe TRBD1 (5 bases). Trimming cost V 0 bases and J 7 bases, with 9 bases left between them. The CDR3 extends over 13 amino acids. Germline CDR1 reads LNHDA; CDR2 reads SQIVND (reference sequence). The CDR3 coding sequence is TGTGCCAGTAGTATAGAAGCCGGGACTGGCTACACCTTC. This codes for CASSIEAGTGYTF.

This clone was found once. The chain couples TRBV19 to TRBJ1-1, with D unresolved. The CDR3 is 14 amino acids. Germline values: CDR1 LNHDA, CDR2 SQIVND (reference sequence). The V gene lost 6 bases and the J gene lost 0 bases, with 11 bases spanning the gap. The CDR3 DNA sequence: TGTGCCAGTAGCTACAGAAACATGAACACTGAAGCTTTCTTT. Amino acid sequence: CASSYRNMNTEAFF.

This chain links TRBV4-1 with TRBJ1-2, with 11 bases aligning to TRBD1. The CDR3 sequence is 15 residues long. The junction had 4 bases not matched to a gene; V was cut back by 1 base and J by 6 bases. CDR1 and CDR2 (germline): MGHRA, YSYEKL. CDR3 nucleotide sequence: TGCGCCAGCAGCCAAGTTCTGGACAGGGGGCATGGCTACACCTTC. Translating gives CASSQVLDRGHGYTF.